The entry that follows covers one TCR beta chain sequence. Its antigen is not identified. 60 Vbeta and 13 Jbeta primers were used in PCR. The protocol was immunoSEQ multiplex PCR, while the TCRdb copy is restricted to in-frame clones and leaves out a portion. In the table there are some 140,000 clones, 70% to 80% of which are singletons. This record comes from a study of cytomegalovirus exposure and HLA in healthy donors. Looking at the study overall: For the approximately 400 genotyped donors, approximately 83% fell within the Caucasian-associated ancestry cluster. Notes on the study in general: Cytomegalovirus status was reportedly diagnosed by the classifier with high sensitivity and specificity.

V trimming: 0 bases; J trimming: 4 bases; junction bases outside the gene matches: 3. CDR1 is GTSNPN, CDR2 SVGIG, per germline (reference sequence). The length of the CDR3 is 14 residues. The chain combines TRBV30 with TRBJ2-1, with TRBD2 identical over 7 bases. The receptor's source is a woman aged 50 to 60 in good health and CMV-seropositive. The sequencing input was PBMCs. The CDR3 sequence: CAWSVGRGYNEQFF. CDR3 sequence (DNA): TGTGCCTGGAGTGTGGGGCGGGGGTACAATGAGCAGTTCTTC.